Each of the 26 T cell receptor beta chains below was sequenced from the same sample in a study of human T cells and chemical hapten exposure. The time point was: patch test 1, 2 weeks after DPC sensitization. The treatment here: therapeutic diphenylcyclopropenone sensitization with weekly scalp DPC. One entry per CDR3 protein results from TCRdb running MiXCR on the RACE reads. Seen here are just under 350,000 distinct CDR3 sequences, approximately 6.3% observed once, and the top ten hold 7% to 10%. The specimen comprised whole blood, sampled in connection with sensitization to the hapten diphenylcyclopropenone (DPC). These receptors came from a woman aged 18-29 years with alopecia areata. Some clones in this sample may be carry-over from other donors' samples.

At least ten counts were recorded for this clonotype. The chain couples TRBV6-5 to TRBJ1-1; 7 bases line up with TRBD1. CDR1 MNHEY and CDR2 SVGAGI come from the germline V gene. With 6 bases clipped from V and 10 bases from J, the junction kept 11 bases outside the gene matches. The CDR3 is 13 residues long. CDR3 region: CASSEGQRAAAFF. DNA of the CDR3: TGTGCCAGCAGCGAGGGACAGAGGGCTGCAGCTTTCTTT.

This chain connects TRBV29-1 to TRBJ2-5, with TRBD1 identical over 8 bases. Trimming at V came to 4 bases and at J to 3 bases, leaving 10 bases not matched to a gene. CDR3 length equals 15 residues. CDR1 SQVTM and CDR2 ANQGSEA come from the germline V gene. CDR3 region: CSVGATGVVEETQYF. CDR3 DNA sequence: TGCAGCGTTGGGGCGACAGGGGTTGTAGAAGAGACCCAGTACTTC.

This clonotype was observed at least ten times. V and J are TRBV7-2 and TRBJ2-5; TRBD2 agrees at 7 bases. The V and J ends lost 1 base and 4 bases, in that order; junction bases with no gene match: 3. This CDR3 has 14 residues. The germline gives CDR1 SGHTA, CDR2 FQGNSA. CDR3 bases: TGTGCCAGCAGCTTAGTGAGCGGGGTAGAGACCCAGTACTTC. As protein: CASSLVSGVETQYF.

CDR3 sequence reads: CASSSLPGTEAFF. The CDR3 DNA sequence: TGTGCCAGCAGTTCCCTCCCAGGGACTGAAGCTTTCTTT. The chain couples TRBV7-2 to TRBJ1-1; D may be TRBD1 (5 bases). This CDR3 region has 13 residues. Trimming took 6 bases from V and 5 from J, leaving 13 bases between them. The germline gives CDR1 SGHTA, CDR2 FQGNSA.

The rearrangement uses TRBV7-6 and TRBJ2-1; 8 bases fit TRBD2. There are 16 residues in the CDR3. V dropped 5 bases and J dropped 3; count of bases not matched to a gene: 9. Germline CDR1 and CDR2: SGHVS and FNYEAQ. The CDR3 DNA sequence: TGTGCCAGCAGCCGAACGGGAGGGAGGCTCTACAATGAGCAGTTCTTC. Translating gives CASSRTGGRLYNEQFF.

The V and J genes are TRBV4-3 and TRBJ2-1; 10 bases are a match to TRBD2. Germline-derived CDR1 and CDR2 are LGHNA and YSLEER. This CDR3 has 15 residues. V lost 0 bases to trimming and J lost 7 bases; unmatched junction nucleotides: 3. DNA of the CDR3: TGCGCCAGCAGCCAAGATCAGCGGGGGGGTAATGAGCAGTTCTTC. Translation gives CASSQDQRGGNEQFF.

Comment on this clonotype: A read error may be the cause here, since a much bigger clone is one base away. This sequence joins TRBV12-3 or TRBV12-4 and TRBJ2-5, with a possible D match to TRBD2 (7 bases). The CDR3 contains 15 residues. The CDR3 coding sequence is TGTGCCAGCAGTTTAGTCGGGGGGCGCCAAGAGAGCCAGTACTTC. It encodes CASSLVGGRQESQYF.

V gene TRBV7-2 combines with J gene TRBJ1-5; TRBD1 matches at 7 bases. Germline V gene data show CDR1 as SGHTA and CDR2 as FQGNSA. The CDR3 is 15 residues long. V shed 2 bases and J 8 bases; nucleotides not matched to a gene: 9. The chain's CDR3 is CASSLRGRDGKPQHF. The DNA for the CDR3 is TGTGCCAGCAGCTTAAGGGGGCGCGACGGCAAGCCCCAGCATTTT.

This clonotype appeared a few times. This chain joins TRBV6-1 and TRBJ1-3; D gene ambiguous. Germline V lookup: CDR1 MNHNS, CDR2 SASEGT. The CDR3 covers 13 residues. Trimming removed 0 bases at V and 3 bases at J, with 3 bases between. The CDR3: CASSEANGNTIYF. CDR3 DNA sequence: TGTGCCAGCAGTGAAGCAAATGGAAACACCATATATTTT.

This clonotype was detected ten times or more. The chain joins TRBV20-1 to TRBJ2-3; 8 bases are shared with TRBD2. Germline V lookup: CDR1 DFQATT, CDR2 SNEGSKA (reference sequence). The CDR3 loop spans 15 amino acids. J lost 3 bases, V lost 3 bases, and 8 bases had no gene match. The CDR3 sequence is CSASIPSGRTDTQYF. In nucleotides, the CDR3 is TGCAGTGCTAGTATCCCTAGCGGGCGAACAGATACGCAGTATTTT.

This clonotype was detected ten times or more. The J gene is TRBJ1-4, the V gene TRBV28; no clear D gene. The germline V and J ends were trimmed by 2 bases and 6 bases, with 4 bases remaining between them. Germline loops: CDR1 MDHEN, CDR2 SYDVKM. The CDR3 spans 12 residues. The CDR3 reads CASSLNHEKLFF. CDR3 coding DNA: TGTGCCAGCAGTTTAAACCATGAAAAACTGTTTTTT. Looking up the rest from reference TRBV28 and TRBJ1-4 gives the full variable domain: DVKVTQSSRYLVKRTGEKVFLECVQDMDHENMFWYRQDPGLGLRLIYFSYDVKMKEKGDIPEGYSVSREKKERFSLILESASTNQTSMYLCASSLNHEKLFFGSGTQLSVL.

V is TRBV5-8 and J is TRBJ2-5; D remains unclear. The V end lost 0 bases, the J end lost 2 bases, and 8 bases lay between the germline ends. The CDR3 sequence is 14 residues long. Germline V CDR1 and CDR2: SGHTS, YDEGEE. CDR3 protein: CASSLVGIQETQYF. The CDR3, as DNA: TGTGCCAGCAGCTTGGTAGGGATACAAGAGACCCAGTACTTC.

This clonotype occurred many times. The chain has TRBV6-5 and TRBJ2-5; D may be TRBD1 (5 bases). The ends were cut back, 0 bases at V and 4 bases at J, with 12 bases in the middle. The CDR3 sequence is 15 residues long. CDR1 and CDR2 from the germline V gene are MNHEY and SVGAGI. CDR3: CASSYSVRRVETQYF. The CDR3 DNA reads as TGTGCCAGCAGTTACTCGGTGCGCAGGGTAGAGACCCAGTACTTC.

The rearrangement joins TRBV7-9 to TRBJ1-1, with D perhaps matching TRBD1 (5 bases). V lost 6 bases, J lost 7 bases, and 21 bases lay in between. This CDR3 comprises 15 residues. Germline values: CDR1 SEHNR, CDR2 FQNEAQ (reference sequence). The CDR3 DNA sequence: TGTGCCAGCAGGAAAGAGGGACTACGGGCCCGTGAAGCTTTCTTT. As protein: CASRKEGLRAREAFF.

The chain uses TRBV19 and TRBJ2-2; TRBD2 is a possible D gene (5 bases). CDR1 and CDR2 (germline): LNHDA, SQIVND (reference sequence). There are 14 residues in the CDR3. V lost 5 bases and J lost 11, with 18 bases in between. The CDR3 nucleotides read TGTGCCAGTAGTCCTCCCTCGCGGGTGGATGAGCTGTTTTTT. Translated, it gives CASSPPSRVDELFF.

V is TRBV9 and J is TRBJ1-1, with 11 bases lining up with TRBD1. The germline V gene encodes CDR1 SGDLS and CDR2 YYNGEE. The length of the CDR3 is 14 residues. V shed 0 bases and J 10 bases; nucleotides not matched to a gene: 5. The DNA for the CDR3 is TGTGCCAGCAGCGTAGAGGGACAGGGGGACGTAGCTTTCTTT. It specifies CASSVEGQGDVAFF.

This clonotype has a count of ten or more. The rearrangement uses TRBV29-1 and TRBJ2-6; D gene uncertain. Germline V lookup: CDR1 SQVTM, CDR2 ANQGSEA. The CDR3 has 14 amino acids. Trimming stripped 4 bases from V and 6 bases from J, with 13 bases between. CDR3 bases: TGCAGCGTTGTTACGGGTTTAGAGGCCAACGTCCTGACTTTC. It encodes CSVVTGLEANVLTF. Looking up the rest from reference TRBV29-1 and TRBJ2-6 gives the full variable domain: SAVISQKPSRDICQRGTSLTIQCQVDSQVTMMFWYRQQPGQSLTLIATANQGSEATYESGFVIDKFPISRPNLTFSTLTVSNMSPEDSSIYLCSVVTGLEANVLTFGAGSRLTVL.

This chain links TRBV25-1 with TRBJ1-2; D ambiguous. CDR1 MGHDK and CDR2 SYGVNS come from the germline V gene. With 6 bases removed from V and 1 base from J, the gap between germline ends came to 9 bases. The CDR3 is 13 residues long. The DNA of the CDR3 is TGTGCCAGCAGACCGGATCTTAACTATGGCTACACCTTC. It specifies CASRPDLNYGYTF.

This clonotype was counted between two and nine times. The chain carries TRBV7-2 and TRBJ2-3; 11 bases match TRBD1. The V and J ends lost 5 bases and 5 bases, in that order; junction bases with no gene match: 9. CDR1 and CDR2 from the germline V gene are SGHTA and FQGNSA. This CDR3 comprises 16 residues. CDR3 nucleotides: TGTGCCAGCAGCCCCCGGGACAGGGGGACGAGAGATACGCAGTATTTT. Protein: CASSPRDRGTRDTQYF. Complete variable domain (other parts from reference TRBV7-2 and TRBJ2-3): GAGVSQSPSNKVTEKGKDVELRCDPISGHTALYWYRQSLGQGLEFLIYFQGNSAPDKSGLPSDRFSAERTGGSVSTLTIQRTQQEDSAVYLCASSPRDRGTRDTQYFGPGTRLTVL.

The CDR3 spells CASSRYLTDTQYF. For the CDR3, the DNA is TGTGCCAGCAGCAGATACCTCACAGATACGCAGTATTTT. V is TRBV11-2 and J is TRBJ2-3; D gene unclear. From germline, CDR1 is SGHAT and CDR2 FQNNGV. Between the trimmed V and J ends, which lost 5 bases and 2 bases, there was a span of 8 bases. The CDR3 runs 13 residues.

This clonotype was observed many times. This rearrangement joins TRBV11-2 to TRBJ2-5; D possibly corresponds to TRBD2 (5 bases). V shed 5 bases and J shed 2 bases, with 15 bases lying between them. The germline gives CDR1 SGHAT, CDR2 FQNNGV. The length of the CDR3 is 15 residues. As DNA, the CDR3 is TGTGCCAGCAGCCGCGATTCGGACTGGCAAGAGACCCAGTACTTC. As protein: CASSRDSDWQETQYF.

The J gene is TRBJ1-5, the V gene TRBV5-1; D might be TRBD1 (5 bases). Germline values: CDR1 SGHRS, CDR2 YFSETQ. Deletions cut 0 bases from V and 3 bases from J, with 7 bases between. This CDR3 has 14 residues. This chain's CDR3 is CASSLEGLNQPQHF. In DNA, the CDR3 is TGCGCCAGCAGCTTGGAGGGACTCAATCAGCCCCAGCATTTT.

This clonotype was seen only a few times. The chain employs TRBV27 and TRBJ2-7; no clear D. This CDR3 region has 15 residues. From germline, CDR1 is MNHEY and CDR2 SMNVEV (reference sequence). Trimming took 6 bases from V and 1 from J, leaving 16 bases between them. In DNA form, the CDR3 reads TGTGCCAGCAGAGAGGCCCCAACCTCGTCCTACGAGCAGTACTTC. Encoded protein: CASREAPTSSYEQYF.

This clonotype has at least ten counts. The chain couples TRBV6-5 to TRBJ1-4; D gene unclear. V was pared by 2 bases and J by 7 bases, with 11 bases between. The germline gives CDR1 MNHEY, CDR2 SVGAGI. The CDR3 loop spans 14 amino acids. The chain's CDR3 is CASSYNQRGEKLFF. CDR3 coding DNA: TGTGCCAGCAGTTACAACCAAAGAGGTGAAAAACTGTTTTTT.

This clonotype appeared a few times. In DNA, the CDR3 is TGTGCCAGCAGTTTATCTGGGGGGGGTCTAAACTATGGCTACACCTTC. Translated, it gives CASSLSGGGLNYGYTF. The rearrangement joins TRBV27 to TRBJ1-2, with a tentative D call TRBD1 (5 bases). Germline V gene lookup returns CDR1 MNHEY and CDR2 SMNVEV (reference sequence). Between the trimmed V and J ends, which lost 0 bases and 2 bases, there was a span of 13 bases. CDR3 length: 16 residues.

The table lists this clonotype with many counts. The J gene is TRBJ2-3, the V gene TRBV7-9; 12 bases agree with TRBD1. The CDR3 runs to 14 residues. With 5 bases clipped from V and 9 bases from J, the junction kept 6 bases outside the gene matches. Germline V CDR1 and CDR2: SEHNR, FQNEAQ (reference sequence). CDR3 sequence: CASSLTGQGATQYF. As DNA, the CDR3 is TGTGCCAGCAGCCTCACGGGACAGGGGGCAACGCAGTATTTT.